Sequencing of this TCR beta chain was carried out in a study of regulatory T cells in long-lasting Graves disease. Findings and limits, study-wide: Segments TRBV28, TRBJ1-2 and TRBJ2-5 showed preferential usage in persistent disease. Newly diagnosed patients had higher TCR diversity than persistent Graves' patients did.

Researchers made TCR beta libraries by using iRepertoire HTBI primers and running Arm-PCR on CDR3 regions. TCRdb re-analysed the multiplex PCR reads in MiXCR, keeping a single row per CDR3 protein. The sample gives under 300,000 distinct CDR3 sequences, 18% of which show up once; less than 25% is in the top ten. This clonotype was observed many times. The antigen remains unidentified. Trimming removed 1 base from V and 3 bases from J, with 7 bases in between. This CDR3 is built from 14 residues. CDR1 is KGHSH and CDR2 is LQKENI in the germline V gene. Time point specified: newly diagnosed GD, antithyroid drugs for less than 3 months. The TCR library used RNA extracted from PBMCs. EDTA tubes received around 9.9 milliliters of collected peripheral blood.

The source of this sequence is a female donor with Graves disease. This chain uses TRBV18 with TRBJ2-1, with D perhaps matching TRBD1 (5 bases). Sequenced material: peripheral blood mononuclear cells (PBMCs), taken at new diagnosis, from a patient treated with antithyroid drugs. This CDR3 is CASSPQTDYNEQFF. CDR3 in DNA: TGTGCCAGCTCACCACAGACAGACTACAATGAGCAGTTCTTC.